This T cell receptor beta chain was identified in a study of cytomegalovirus exposure and HLA in healthy donors (dated by TCRdb to 2016 to 2017). Context from the whole study: In an earlier analysis of around 540 of the donors, under 300 Gb of sequence data and some 120 million unique TCR beta sequences from roughly 200 million T cells were reported. The aim of the study was to test whether cataloging public T cell receptors could identify signatures of past pathogen exposure. A later analysis re-analyzed previously published TCR beta repertoires from about 730 donors and added high-resolution HLA genotyping to study TCR occurrence patterns. Genome-wide SNP genotypes for about three fifths of the 666 donors were used in a later genetic analysis, which treated that subset as a discovery cohort. To decide whether each TCR beta V gene segment behaved as functional or pseudogenic, an earlier analysis of some 600 of the donors relied on high-throughput TCR beta sequencing. In the later analysis, no new phenotypic data were used to find candidate immune exposures; instead, reliance was placed on TCR beta sequences and their occurrence across donors. To predict cytomegalovirus infection status, the study combined high-throughput TCR immunosequencing, statistical association of individual TCRs with disease status, and machine learning. Around 320 gigabases of sequencing data and tens of millions of unique TCR sequences were included in an early release covering roughly 700 HLA-typed donors. Five DR-DQ haplotypes were handled as single units for association and clustering because linkage in the cohort was strong. Of the roughly 400 genotyped donors, 81% were placed in the genetic ancestry cluster associated with self-reported Caucasian donors. Typing coverage differed by locus: A, B, C, DRB1 and DQB1 were typed in roughly 620-640 donors, DQA1 in about 510, DPA1 in some 610, and DPB1 in just under 490. The study used immunosequencing to profile the T cell repertoires of hundreds of subjects and linked those repertoires to cytomegalovirus serostatus. On average, roughly 240,000 unique TCR beta nucleotide sequences were sequenced per donor among roughly 430 genotyped donors of the cohort, with roughly 18% of those sequences being non-productive. Every repertoire in the discovery cohort had been generated on one and the same sequencing platform. Besides the first cohort of under 700 subjects, a separate validation cohort made up of 90 to 150 different subjects was used. Alongside the repertoire data, information on donor age, sex, ethnicity and CMV serostatus was compiled. Class I and class II HLA loci were covered by the typing at four-digit resolution. General conclusions and limits of the study: In both the original and validation cohorts, the classifier was reported to diagnose cytomegalovirus status with high specificity and sensitivity. A few of the identified cytomegalovirus-associated TCR beta chains were confirmed in vitro to be specific for cytomegalovirus antigens. Several of the top co-occurrence clusters appeared to be linked to parvovirus B19, influenza, CMV and Epstein-Barr virus, according to a later analysis. Because counts were too low, roughly 17 rarely observed V segments, including chromosome 9 orphons, were left out of the earlier analysis of 587 of the donors. According to the authors, the approach could potentially be generalized to other disease states and immunological phenotypes. In the study, approximately 160 TCR beta chains were listed as associated with cytomegalovirus. The only immune exposure information available for the cohort was CMV serostatus. Across donors, most TCR sequences were observed very rarely, whereas some public TCRs were present in many individuals. A further reported finding was that TCR beta sequences accurately predicted the HLA-A and HLA-B alleles for most subjects in the first cohort. The presence/absence analyses assumed that sequencing depth was roughly uniform across donors, and that assumption may not be true. According to a later analysis, most CMV-associated TCR beta chains appeared to be HLA-restricted, and the HLA associations seemed to be driven largely by CMV exposure. Because HLA typing was unavailable for some donors at each locus, only the typed subset was used in association tests. Compared with equally common non-associated chains, HLA-associated TCR beta chains in a later analysis were more clonally expanded and had lower generation probabilities. Only TCR beta chains were sequenced in this cohort, and the absence of alpha or paired-chain data limited detectable features. In a later genetic analysis, a missense DCLRE1C variant was associated with V-gene and J-gene trimming of TCR beta chains, and the association was replicated in an independent cohort. A later analysis associated 15,000 to 20,000 TCR beta sequences with specific HLA alleles at a false discovery rate of 0.05. Linkage disequilibrium might explain the correlated functional status among segregating V segments, but an unknown experimental factor could not be excluded. In a later analysis, TCR association rates were found to vary across HLA loci, with the most associated TCRs seen for DRB1 alleles and the fewest for HLA-C alleles. Assigning TCR associations to individual alleles was difficult when HLA alleles, especially DR and DQ, strongly co-occurred. Broadly in line with IMGT annotations, most TCR beta V segments showed up in productive rearrangements about 87% or about 30% of the time in an earlier analysis of around 550 of the donors. According to a later genetic analysis, donors in an Asian-associated ancestry cluster had fewer N-insertions in productive TCRs than the approximately 710-donor mean. A cluster of highly shared sequence variants was judged likely to be a technical artifact of the sequencing pipeline.

The library was obtained by the immunoSEQ multiplex PCR assay. For the multiplex PCR, a mixture combining 60 forward primers for TCR Vbeta segments and 13 reverse primers for TCR Jbeta segments was used. Amplification of the CDR3 region of rearranged TCR beta genes was performed with a multiplex PCR assay on genomic DNA. The amplified TCR beta libraries were sequenced on the Illumina HiSeq System as 87-base-pair reads. Per the source publication's procedure: A later analysis counted approximately 76 million unique TCR beta chains across the 500 to 850 repertoires, and some 11 million of these chains were shared by at least two donors. To remove PCR and sequencing errors, raw reads were error-corrected and collapsed into unique sequences using a nearest-neighbor algorithm that merged closely related sequences. Alignment of CDR3 sequences to IMGT reference sequences was used to assign V, D and J gene segments. For a sequence to be retained, a match of at least six nucleotides to both a V gene segment and a J gene segment was required. A rearrangement was called productive if the CDR3 had no stop codons and remained in frame with V and J, and every other rearrangement was called non-productive. Following IMGT convention, CDR3 was defined as the stretch from the second conserved V-encoded cysteine up to the conserved J-encoded phenylalanine. In an earlier analysis of around 640 of the donors, sequences lacking an unambiguous match to a single V gene segment were excluded. An earlier analysis of 587 of the donors classified V segments as functional when productive rearrangements were above 56.7% and as segregating when the standard deviation between donors was above 5%. A statistical classification framework was developed to diagnose cytomegalovirus status using the catalog of TCR beta chain sequences. A later analysis assigned V and J genes by comparing TCR nucleotide sequences with IMGT/GENE-DB human TR gene sequences. A later analysis assigned CDR3 sequences and most-parsimonious VDJ recombination scenarios with the TCRdist pipeline. A later analysis defined each TCR beta chain by its CDR3 amino acid sequence plus V-gene family, and excluded reads lacking a unique V-gene family. As a way to deal with suspected cross-contamination and a sequencing artifact, a later analysis dropped 450 to 600 nucleotide sequences that were highly shared and had low generation probability. In a later analysis, a clonal expansion index was calculated for each public chain from normalized within-repertoire ranks of inferred template counts. Generation probabilities in a later analysis came from a VDJ recombination model fitted to out-of-frame rearrangements, and those results were checked against IGoR. A later analysis scored TCR-TCR, TCR-HLA and TCR-CMV co-occurrence with hypergeometric tests, applying a repertoire-size bias correction to TCR pairs. A later analysis estimated false discovery rates by permuting HLA or CMV assignments 20 times. In a later analysis, co-occurring TCRs were grouped using DBSCAN, with TCRdist sequence similarity added in when clustering inside HLA-allele-positive subsets. Co-occurrence clustering excluded repertoires with fewer than 30,000 or more than 120,000 public chains, plus five with anomalous nucleotide sharing. Imported from immuneACCESS, the table was reduced by TCRdb to in-frame sequences with V and J called. These copies leave out some clones; in studies compared against another copy, an unresolved V gene accounts for under half, and the cause of the remainder is not known. V, J and clone size reflect that table, while D and trimming were determined from the DNA. The table held for this sample gives tens of thousands of clones. Of the sample, 2% to 2.5% falls within the top ten clones.

The cohort comprised around 700 healthy bone marrow donors. At the time of sampling, all cohort members were nominally healthy, though unrecorded immune exposures were likely present. The donor tested CMV seronegative and was one of the 352 seronegative cohort members. A peripheral blood sample was collected from each donor, and TCR beta sequencing was performed on peripheral blood mononuclear cells. Genomic DNA was extracted from the blood cell samples with the Qiagen DNeasy Blood Extraction Kit. With respect to this clone: This receptor's antigen is unknown.

Input material: PBMCs. The TCR comes from a woman aged 40 to 50 in good health and CMV-seronegative.

CDR3 reads: CASSEAGLAFEQYF. The bases read TGTGCCAGCAGTGAAGCGGGACTAGCGTTCGAGCAGTACTTC. The V and J genes are TRBV6-1 and TRBJ2-7, with 10 bases aligning to TRBD2. Clipping removes 0 bases from V and 6 bases from J, with 2 as the unmatched junction base count. Looking up the germline V gene yields CDR1 MNHNS and CDR2 SASEGT. The CDR3 contains 14 residues, cysteine and phenylalanine counted. Only the CDR3 region is kept as DNA, spanning 42 bases read in frame from base 1.